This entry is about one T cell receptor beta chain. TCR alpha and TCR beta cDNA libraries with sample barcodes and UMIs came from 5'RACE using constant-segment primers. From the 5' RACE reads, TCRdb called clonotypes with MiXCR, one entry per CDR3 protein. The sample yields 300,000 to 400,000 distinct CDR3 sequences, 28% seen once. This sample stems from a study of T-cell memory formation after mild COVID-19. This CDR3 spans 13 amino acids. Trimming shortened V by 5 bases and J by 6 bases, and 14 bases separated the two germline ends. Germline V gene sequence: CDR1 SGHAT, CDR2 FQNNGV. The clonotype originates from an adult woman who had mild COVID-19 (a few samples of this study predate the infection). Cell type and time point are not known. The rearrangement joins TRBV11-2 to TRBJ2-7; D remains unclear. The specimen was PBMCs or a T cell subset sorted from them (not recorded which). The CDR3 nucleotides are TGTGCCAGCAGCCCAGCGCGTGCTAGCGAGCAGTACTTC. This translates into CASSPARASEQYF.